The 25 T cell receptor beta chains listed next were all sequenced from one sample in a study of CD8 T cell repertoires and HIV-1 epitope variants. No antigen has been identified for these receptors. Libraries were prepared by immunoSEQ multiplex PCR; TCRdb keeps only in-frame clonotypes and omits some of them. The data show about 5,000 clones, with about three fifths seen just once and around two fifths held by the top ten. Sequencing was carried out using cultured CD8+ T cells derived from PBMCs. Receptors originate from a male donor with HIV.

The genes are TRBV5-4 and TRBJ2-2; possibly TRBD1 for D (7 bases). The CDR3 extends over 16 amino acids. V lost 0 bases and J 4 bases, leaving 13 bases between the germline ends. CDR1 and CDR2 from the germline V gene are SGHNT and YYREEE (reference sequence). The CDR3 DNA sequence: TGTGCCAGCAGCTTGGCACGGAGGGGGCGCACCGGGGAGCTGTTTTTT. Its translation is CASSLARRGRTGELFF.

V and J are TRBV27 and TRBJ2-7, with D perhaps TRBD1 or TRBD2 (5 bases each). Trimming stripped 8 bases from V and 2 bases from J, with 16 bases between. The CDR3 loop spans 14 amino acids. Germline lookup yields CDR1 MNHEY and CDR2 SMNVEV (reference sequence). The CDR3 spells CASAFRDGTYEQYF. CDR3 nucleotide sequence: TGTGCCAGCGCATTCCGGGACGGAACCTACGAGCAGTACTTC.

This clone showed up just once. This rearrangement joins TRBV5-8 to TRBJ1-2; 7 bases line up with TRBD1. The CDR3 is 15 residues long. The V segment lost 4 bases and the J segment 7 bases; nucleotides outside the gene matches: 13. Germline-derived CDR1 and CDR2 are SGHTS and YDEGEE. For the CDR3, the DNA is TGTGCCAGCAGCCTAGGGGACAGCGGGAGGGGTGGCTACACCTTC. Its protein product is CASSLGDSGRGGYTF.

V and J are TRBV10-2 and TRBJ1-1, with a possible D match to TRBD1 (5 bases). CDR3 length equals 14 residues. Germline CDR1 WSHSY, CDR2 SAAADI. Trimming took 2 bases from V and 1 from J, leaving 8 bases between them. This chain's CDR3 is CASSETGENTEAFF. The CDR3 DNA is TGCGCCAGCAGTGAGACAGGTGAGAACACTGAAGCTTTCTTT.

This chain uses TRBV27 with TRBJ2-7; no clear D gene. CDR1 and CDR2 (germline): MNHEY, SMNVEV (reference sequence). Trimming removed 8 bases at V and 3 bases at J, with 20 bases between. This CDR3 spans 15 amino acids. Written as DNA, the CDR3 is TGTGCCAGCCTCGAAGGACCAGGACCACTCTACGAGCAGTACTTC. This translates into CASLEGPGPLYEQYF.

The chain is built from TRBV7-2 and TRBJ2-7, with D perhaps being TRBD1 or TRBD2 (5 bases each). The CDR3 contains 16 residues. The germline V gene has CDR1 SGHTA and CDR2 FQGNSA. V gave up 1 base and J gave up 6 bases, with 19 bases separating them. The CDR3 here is CASSLGSGPTIGEQYF. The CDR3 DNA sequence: TGTGCCAGCAGCTTAGGGTCGGGGCCGACCATCGGCGAGCAGTACTTC. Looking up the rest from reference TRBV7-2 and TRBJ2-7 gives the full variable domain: GAGVSQSPSNKVTEKGKDVELRCDPISGHTALYWYRQSLGQGLEFLIYFQGNSAPDKSGLPSDRFSAERTGGSVSTLTIQRTQQEDSAVYLCASSLGSGPTIGEQYFGPGTRLTVT.

The DNA of the CDR3 is TGTGCCAGCAGCTTGGGACAGTACCTTCGTGAGCAGTACTTC. Its protein is CASSLGQYLREQYF. V is TRBV7-3 and J is TRBJ2-7; 7 bases map to TRBD1. This CDR3 has 14 residues. V trimming: 3 bases; J trimming: 7 bases; junction bases outside the gene matches: 9. The germline CDR1 and CDR2 sequences are SGHTA and FQGTGA.

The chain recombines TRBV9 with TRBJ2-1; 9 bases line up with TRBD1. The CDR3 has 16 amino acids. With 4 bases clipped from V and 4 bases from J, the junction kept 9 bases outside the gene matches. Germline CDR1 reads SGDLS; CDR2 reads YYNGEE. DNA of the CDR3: TGTGCCAGCAGCCCTGAGACAGGGGGTTATTACAATGAGCAGTTCTTC. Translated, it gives CASSPETGGYYNEQFF.

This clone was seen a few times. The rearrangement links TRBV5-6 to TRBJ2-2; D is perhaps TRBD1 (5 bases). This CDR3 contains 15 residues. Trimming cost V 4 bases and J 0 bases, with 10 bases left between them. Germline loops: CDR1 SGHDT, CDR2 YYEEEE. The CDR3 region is CASSPGFANTGELFF. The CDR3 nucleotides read TGTGCCAGCAGCCCAGGGTTCGCGAACACCGGGGAGCTGTTTTTT.

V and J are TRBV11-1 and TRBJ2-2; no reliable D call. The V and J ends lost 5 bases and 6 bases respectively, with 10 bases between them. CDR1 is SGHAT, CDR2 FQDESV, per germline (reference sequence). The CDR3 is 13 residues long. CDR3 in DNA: TGTGCCAGCAGCCCCCAGTCAGCCGGGGAGCTGTTTTTT. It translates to CASSPQSAGELFF.

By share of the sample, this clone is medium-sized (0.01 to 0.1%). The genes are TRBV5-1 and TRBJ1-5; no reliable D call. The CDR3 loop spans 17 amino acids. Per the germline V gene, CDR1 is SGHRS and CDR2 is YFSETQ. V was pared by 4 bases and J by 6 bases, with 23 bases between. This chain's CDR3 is CASSPVPDIGRAQPQHF. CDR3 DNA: TGCGCCAGCAGCCCGGTACCTGACATCGGGAGGGCTCAGCCCCAGCATTTT.

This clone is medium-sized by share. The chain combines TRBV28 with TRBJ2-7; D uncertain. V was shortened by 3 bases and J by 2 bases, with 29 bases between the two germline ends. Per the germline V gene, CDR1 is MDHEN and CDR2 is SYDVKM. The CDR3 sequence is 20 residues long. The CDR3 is CASSFPPPSPNTPTTYEQYF. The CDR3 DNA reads TGTGCCAGCAGTTTCCCCCCCCCTAGTCCCAATACACCTACCACCTACGAGCAGTACTTC.

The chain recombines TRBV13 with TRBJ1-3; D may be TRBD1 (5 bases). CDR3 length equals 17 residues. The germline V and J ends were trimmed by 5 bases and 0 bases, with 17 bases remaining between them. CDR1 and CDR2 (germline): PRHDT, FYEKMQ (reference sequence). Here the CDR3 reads CASSGGFGASSGNTIYF. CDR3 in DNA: TGTGCCAGCAGCGGTGGATTTGGGGCTAGCTCTGGAAACACCATATATTTT.

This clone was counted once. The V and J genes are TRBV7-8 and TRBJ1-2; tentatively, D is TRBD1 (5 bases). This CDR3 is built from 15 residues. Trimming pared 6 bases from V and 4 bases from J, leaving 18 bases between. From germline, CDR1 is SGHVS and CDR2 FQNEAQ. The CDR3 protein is CASRPRGDELYGYTF. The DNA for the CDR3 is TGTGCCAGCAGACCTCGGGGGGATGAACTCTATGGCTACACCTTC.

CDR3 amino acids: CASSEPGPTGELFF. CDR3 sequence (DNA): TGTGCCAGCAGTGAACCCGGACCCACCGGGGAGCTGTTTTTT. This rearrangement joins TRBV25-1 to TRBJ2-2; D remains unclear. The germline CDR1 and CDR2 sequences are MGHDK and SYGVNS. The CDR3 loop spans 14 amino acids. V was clipped by 2 bases and J by 4 bases, with 8 bases between them. The full variable domain, rest sourced from reference TRBV25-1 and TRBJ2-2, is EADIYQTPRYLVIGTGKKITLECSQTMGHDKMYWYQQDPGMELHLIHYSYGVNSTEKGDLSSESTVSRIRTEHFPLTLESARPSHTSQYLCASSEPGPTGELFFGEGSRLTVL.

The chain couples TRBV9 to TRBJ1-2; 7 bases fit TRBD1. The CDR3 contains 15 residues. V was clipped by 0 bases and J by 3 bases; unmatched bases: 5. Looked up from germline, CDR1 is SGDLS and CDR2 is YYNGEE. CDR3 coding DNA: TGTGCCAGCAGCGTAGAGGCAGGGGGGCACTATGGCTACACCTTC. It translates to CASSVEAGGHYGYTF.

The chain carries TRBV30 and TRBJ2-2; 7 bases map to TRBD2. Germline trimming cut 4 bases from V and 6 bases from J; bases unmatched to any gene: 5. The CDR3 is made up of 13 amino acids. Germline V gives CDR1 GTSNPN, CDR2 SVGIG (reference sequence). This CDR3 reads CAWTSLAAGELFF. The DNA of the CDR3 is TGTGCCTGGACTTCGCTAGCGGCCGGGGAGCTGTTTTTT.

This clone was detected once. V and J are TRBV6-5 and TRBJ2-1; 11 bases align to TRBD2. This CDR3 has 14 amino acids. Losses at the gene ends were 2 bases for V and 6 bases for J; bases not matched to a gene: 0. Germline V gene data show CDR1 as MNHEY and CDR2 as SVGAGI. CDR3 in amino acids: CASSYGTSGNEQFF. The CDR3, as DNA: TGTGCCAGCAGTTACGGGACTAGCGGCAATGAGCAGTTCTTC.

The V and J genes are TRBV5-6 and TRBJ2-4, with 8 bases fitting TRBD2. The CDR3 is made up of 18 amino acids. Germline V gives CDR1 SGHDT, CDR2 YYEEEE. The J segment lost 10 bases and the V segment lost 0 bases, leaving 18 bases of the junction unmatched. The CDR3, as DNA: TGTGCCAGCAGCTTGGCCGAGACGTGGCGGGGGGCCCGGCCTATTCAGTACTTC. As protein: CASSLAETWRGARPIQYF.

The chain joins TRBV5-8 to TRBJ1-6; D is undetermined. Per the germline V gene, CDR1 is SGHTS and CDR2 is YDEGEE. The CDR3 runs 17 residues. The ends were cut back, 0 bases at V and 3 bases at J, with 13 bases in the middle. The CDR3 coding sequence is TGTGCCAGCAGCTTGGACGGACCCCTAAGCTATAATTCACCCCTCCACTTT. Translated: CASSLDGPLSYNSPLHF. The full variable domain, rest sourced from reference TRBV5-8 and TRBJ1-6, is EAGVTQSPTHLIKTRGQQATLRCSPISGHTSVYWYQQALGLGLQFLLWYDEGEERNRGNFPPRFSGRQFPNYSSELNVNALELEDSALYLCASSLDGPLSYNSPLHFGNGTRLTVT.

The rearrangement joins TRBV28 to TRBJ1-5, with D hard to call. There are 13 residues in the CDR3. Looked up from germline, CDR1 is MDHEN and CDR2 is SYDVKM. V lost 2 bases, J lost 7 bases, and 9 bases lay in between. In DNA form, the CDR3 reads TGTGCCAGCAGTTTAAGGGAGGAACAGCCCCAGCATTTT. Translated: CASSLREEQPQHF.

The CDR3 DNA reads TGTGCCAGTGGGTGGGGGTACACCGGGGAGCTGTTTTTT. The encoded protein is CASGWGYTGELFF. The genes are TRBV19 and TRBJ2-2, with D perhaps given as TRBD1 or TRBD2 (5 bases each). V lost 8 bases, J lost 3 bases, and 10 bases lay in between. The CDR3 contains 13 residues. CDR1 and CDR2 (germline): LNHDA, SQIVND (reference sequence).

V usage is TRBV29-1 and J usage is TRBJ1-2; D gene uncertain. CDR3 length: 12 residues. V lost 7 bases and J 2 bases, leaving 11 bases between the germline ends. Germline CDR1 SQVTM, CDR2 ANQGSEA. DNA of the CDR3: TGCAGCGGAGAAGACATAAACTATGGCTACACCTTC. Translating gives CSGEDINYGYTF.

As DNA, the CDR3 is TGTGCCAGCAGTACGGACAGGGCCTACGAGCAGTACTTC. Its protein is CASSTDRAYEQYF. The chain joins TRBV6-6 to TRBJ2-7; TRBD1 aligns across 8 bases. CDR3 size: 13 residues. Germline CDR1 and CDR2: MNHNY and SVGAGI (reference sequence). V shed 5 bases, J shed 2 bases, and the junction held 2 bases outside the gene matches.

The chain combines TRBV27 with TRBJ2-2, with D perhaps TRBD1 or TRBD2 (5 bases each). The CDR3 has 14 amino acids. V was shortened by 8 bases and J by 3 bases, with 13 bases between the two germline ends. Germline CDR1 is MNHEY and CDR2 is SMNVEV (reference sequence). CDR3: CASGVRGDTGELFF. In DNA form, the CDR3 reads TGTGCCAGCGGGGTAAGGGGAGACACCGGGGAGCTGTTTTTT.